These 10 T cell receptor beta chains share one sample of origin, sequenced in a study of T cells in Graves' hyperthyroidism and ophthalmopathy. Amplified TCR beta CDR3 regions came from RNA transcripts. A set of HTBI primers served as the primers for a first-round RT-PCR of the TCR CDR3. MiXCR, run by TCRdb on the multiplex PCR reads, gives a single entry per CDR3 protein. This sample yields some 740,000 distinct CDR3 sequences, of which approximately 14% are seen a single time; about a tenth belongs to the top ten. Sequencing was done on a sample of blood. These receptors were collected from a woman between 18 and 29 years old with Graves' hyperthyroidism.

This clonotype was seen at least ten times. The V and J genes are TRBV3-1 and TRBJ2-5, with TRBD2 matching over 8 bases. Trimming removed 1 base from V and 5 bases from J; junction bases left unmatched: 12. Per germline, CDR1 LGHDT and CDR2 YNNKEL (reference sequence). This CDR3 is 17 amino acids long. CDR3 nucleotides: TGTGCCAGCAGCCAAGGTGGTTGGGGGACTAGACCTGAGACCCAGTACTTC. Protein: CASSQGGWGTRPETQYF.

The J gene is TRBJ1-5, the V gene TRBV29-1; 9 bases are shared with TRBD1. Germline values: CDR1 SQVTM, CDR2 ANQGSEA. J gave up 7 bases and V 5 bases, and 6 bases lay outside the gene matches. The CDR3 covers 13 residues. CDR3 sequence reads: CSVLTGGGQPQHF. The CDR3 DNA follows: TGCAGCGTTCTAACAGGGGGCGGGCAGCCCCAGCATTTT.

The chain has TRBV24-1 and TRBJ1-1, with D tentatively TRBD1 (6 bases). Germline CDR1 and CDR2: KGHDR and SFDVKD. Trimming left V 4 bases short and J 1 base short, with 9 bases between. CDR3 length: 14 amino acids. Written as DNA, the CDR3 is TGTGCCACCAGTGACCCGGACAGGAACACTGAAGCTTTCTTT. Its translation is CATSDPDRNTEAFF.

Many counts were recorded for this clonotype. V and J are TRBV4-1 and TRBJ1-5; D is possibly TRBD1 (6 bases). Trimming took 2 bases from V and 5 from J, leaving 16 bases between them. The CDR3 is made up of 16 amino acids. CDR1 MGHRA and CDR2 YSYEKL come from the germline V gene. The CDR3 loop reads CASSQYLQGPDQPQHF. The CDR3 region has the DNA TGCGCCAGCAGCCAATACCTCCAGGGGCCGGATCAGCCCCAGCATTTT.

The chain employs TRBV28 and TRBJ1-3; D gene ambiguous. This CDR3 contains 15 residues. Per the germline V gene, CDR1 is MDHEN and CDR2 is SYDVKM. V lost 5 bases to trimming and J lost 4 bases, with 15 bases between them. The CDR3 DNA reads TGTGCCAGCAGTGAACATGGACCAAGAGGAAACACCATATATTTT. Translating gives CASSEHGPRGNTIYF.

The rearrangement uses TRBV20-1 and TRBJ2-1; D unclear. The CDR3 sequence is 12 residues long. V dropped 6 bases and J dropped 8 bases, with 14 bases sitting between them. CDR1 and CDR2 from the germline V gene are DFQATT and SNEGSKA (reference sequence). CDR3 coding DNA: TGCAGTGCCCGGTGGAGTTGGGATGAGCAGTTCTTC. This sequence encodes CSARWSWDEQFF.

Only a few counts were recorded for this clonotype. The V gene is TRBV3-1, the J gene TRBJ2-2; D may be TRBD1 (6 bases). Germline values: CDR1 LGHDT, CDR2 YNNKEL (reference sequence). CDR3 length: 15 residues. V was trimmed by 3 bases and J by 5 bases, leaving 13 bases between them. The DNA for the CDR3 is TGTGCCAGCAGCCATTCAGGACAGAAAACCGGGGAGCTGTTTTTT. Protein: CASSHSGQKTGELFF.

This clonotype was counted ten times or more. This chain connects TRBV27 to TRBJ2-3, with 7 bases aligning to TRBD1. The length of the CDR3 is 15 residues. Looked up from germline, CDR1 is MNHEY and CDR2 is SMNVEV (reference sequence). The V gene end was trimmed by 5 bases and the J gene end by 3 bases; junction bases not matched to a gene: 8. The chain's CDR3 is CASSPGTVATDTQYF. The CDR3 DNA reads TGTGCCAGCAGTCCTGGGACAGTCGCGACAGATACGCAGTATTTT.

This clonotype was seen many times. The chain uses TRBV28 and TRBJ1-1; no firm D call. The CDR3 covers 13 residues. Germline CDR1 reads MDHEN; CDR2 reads SYDVKM. V was pared by 0 bases and J by 5 bases, with 7 bases between. The CDR3 here is CASSLWAATEAFF. DNA for the CDR3: TGTGCCAGCAGTTTATGGGCTGCAACTGAAGCTTTCTTT.

V is TRBV5-1 and J is TRBJ1-1, with 7 bases lining up with TRBD1. There are 15 residues in the CDR3. V lost 1 base to trimming and J lost 4 bases; unmatched junction nucleotides: 7. Germline V gene data show CDR1 as SGHRS and CDR2 as YFSETQ. This CDR3 reads CASSLTGDYGTEAFF. DNA of the CDR3: TGCGCCAGCAGCTTGACAGGGGACTACGGCACTGAAGCTTTCTTT.